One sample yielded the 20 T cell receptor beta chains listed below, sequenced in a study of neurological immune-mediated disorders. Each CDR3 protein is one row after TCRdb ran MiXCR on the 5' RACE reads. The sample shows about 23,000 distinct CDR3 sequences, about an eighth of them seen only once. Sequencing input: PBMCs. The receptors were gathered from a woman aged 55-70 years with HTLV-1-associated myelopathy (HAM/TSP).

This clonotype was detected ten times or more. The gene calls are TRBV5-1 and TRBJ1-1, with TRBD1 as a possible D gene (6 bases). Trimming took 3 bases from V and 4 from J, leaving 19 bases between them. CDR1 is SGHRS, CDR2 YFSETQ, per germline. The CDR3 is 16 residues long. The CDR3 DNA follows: TGCGCCAGCAGCTCAGAACAGGGTCGTTGGGGCACTGAAGCTTTCTTT. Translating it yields CASSSEQGRWGTEAFF.

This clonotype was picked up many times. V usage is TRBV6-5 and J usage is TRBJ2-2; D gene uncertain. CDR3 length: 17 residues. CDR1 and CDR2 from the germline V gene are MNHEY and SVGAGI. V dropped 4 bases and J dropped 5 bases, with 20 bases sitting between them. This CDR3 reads CASSSLGLPGKTGELFF. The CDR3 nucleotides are TGTGCCAGCAGTTCGCTAGGGCTCCCCGGCAAGACCGGGGAGCTGTTTTTT.

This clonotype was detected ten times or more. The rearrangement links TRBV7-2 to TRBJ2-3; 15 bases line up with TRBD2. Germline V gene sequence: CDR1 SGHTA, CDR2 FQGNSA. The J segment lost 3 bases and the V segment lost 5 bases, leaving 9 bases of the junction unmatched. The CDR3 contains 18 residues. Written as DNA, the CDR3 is TGTGCCAGCAGCGGACGCCGGACTAGCGGGGGGGCAACAGATACGCAGTATTTT. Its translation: CASSGRRTSGGATDTQYF.

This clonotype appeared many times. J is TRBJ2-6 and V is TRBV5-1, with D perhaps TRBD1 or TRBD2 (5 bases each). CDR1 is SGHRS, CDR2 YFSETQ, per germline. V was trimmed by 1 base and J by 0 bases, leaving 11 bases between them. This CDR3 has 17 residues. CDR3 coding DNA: TGCGCCAGCAGCTTGTGGGGACGATTCTCTGGGGCCAACGTCCTGACTTTC. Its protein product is CASSLWGRFSGANVLTF.

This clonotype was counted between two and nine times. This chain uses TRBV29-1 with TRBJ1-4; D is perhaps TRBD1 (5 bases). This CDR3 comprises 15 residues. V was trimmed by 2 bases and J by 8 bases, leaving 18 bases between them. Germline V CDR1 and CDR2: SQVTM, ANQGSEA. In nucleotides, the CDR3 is TGCAGCGTTGAAATGGGGGGAAGCCCAGGAGAAAAACTGTTTTTT. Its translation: CSVEMGGSPGEKLFF.

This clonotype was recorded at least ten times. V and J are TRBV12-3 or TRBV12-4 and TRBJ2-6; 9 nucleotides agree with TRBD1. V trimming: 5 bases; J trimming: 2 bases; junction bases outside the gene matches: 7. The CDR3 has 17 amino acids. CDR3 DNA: TGTGCCAGCAGTCCGTCCCGGGACAGGGCTGGGGCCAACGTCCTGACTTTC. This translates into CASSPSRDRAGANVLTF.

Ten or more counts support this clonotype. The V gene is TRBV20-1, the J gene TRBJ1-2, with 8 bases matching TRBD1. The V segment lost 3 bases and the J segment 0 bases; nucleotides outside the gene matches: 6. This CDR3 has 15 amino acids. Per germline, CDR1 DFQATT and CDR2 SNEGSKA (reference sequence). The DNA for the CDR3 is TGCAGTGCTAGGGGACAGGTGACTTCTAACTATGGCTACACCTTC. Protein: CSARGQVTSNYGYTF.

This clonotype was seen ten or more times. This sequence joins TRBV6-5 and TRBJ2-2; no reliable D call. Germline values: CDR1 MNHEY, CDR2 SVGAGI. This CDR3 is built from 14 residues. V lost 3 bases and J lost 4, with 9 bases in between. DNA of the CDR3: TGTGCCAGCAGTTATGGGTGGACCACCGGGGAGCTGTTTTTT. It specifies CASSYGWTTGELFF.

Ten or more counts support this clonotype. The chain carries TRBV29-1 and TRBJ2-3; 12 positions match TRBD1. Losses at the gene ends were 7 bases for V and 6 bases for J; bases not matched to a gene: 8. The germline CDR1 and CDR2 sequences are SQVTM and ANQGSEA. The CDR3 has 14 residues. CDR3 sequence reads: CSALGQGASDTQYF. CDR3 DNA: TGCAGCGCCCTGGGACAGGGGGCATCCGATACGCAGTATTTT.

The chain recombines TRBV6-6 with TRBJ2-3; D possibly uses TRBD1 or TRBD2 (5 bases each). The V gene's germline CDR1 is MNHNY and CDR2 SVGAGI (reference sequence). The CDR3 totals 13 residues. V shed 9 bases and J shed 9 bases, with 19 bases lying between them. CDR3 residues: CASIYSAGATQYF. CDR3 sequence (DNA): TGTGCCAGTATTTACTCAGCCGGGGCGACGCAGTATTTT.

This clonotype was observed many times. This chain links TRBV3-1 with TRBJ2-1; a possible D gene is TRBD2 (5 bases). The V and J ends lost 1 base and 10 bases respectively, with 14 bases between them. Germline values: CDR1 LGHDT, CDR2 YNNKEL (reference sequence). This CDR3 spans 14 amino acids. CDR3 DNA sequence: TGTGCCAGCAGCCAAGGAAGGAACGGGAAAGAGCAGTTCTTC. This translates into CASSQGRNGKEQFF.

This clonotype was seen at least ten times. CDR3 coding DNA: TGCGCCAGCAGCGGGGGACAGACGTCGGGGGGGTCTGAAGCTTTCTTT. As protein: CASSGGQTSGGSEAFF. V usage is TRBV5-1 and J usage is TRBJ1-1; TRBD1 aligns across 7 bases. CDR3 size: 16 residues. The ends lost 4 bases at V and 6 bases at J; junction bases unmatched: 15. The germline gives CDR1 SGHRS, CDR2 YFSETQ.

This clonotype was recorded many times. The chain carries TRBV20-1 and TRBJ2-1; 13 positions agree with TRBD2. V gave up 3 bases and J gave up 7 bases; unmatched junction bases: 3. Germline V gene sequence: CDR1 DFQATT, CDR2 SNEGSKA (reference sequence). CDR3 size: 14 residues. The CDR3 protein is CSARGLAGTNEQFF. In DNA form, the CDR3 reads TGCAGTGCTAGGGGACTAGCGGGAACAAATGAGCAGTTCTTC.

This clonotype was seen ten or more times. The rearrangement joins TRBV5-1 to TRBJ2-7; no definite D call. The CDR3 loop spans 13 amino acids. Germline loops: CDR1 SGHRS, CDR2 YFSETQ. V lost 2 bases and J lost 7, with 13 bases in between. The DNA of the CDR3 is TGCGCCAGCAGCTTTGCCCTCTCTTGGGAGCAGTACTTC. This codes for CASSFALSWEQYF.

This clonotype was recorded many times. The CDR3 DNA sequence: TGTGCCAGCAGTGTGGGTCCGAACACTGAAGCTTTCTTT. This codes for CASSVGPNTEAFF. The genes are TRBV6-1 and TRBJ1-1; no reliable D call. Germline CDR1 MNHNS, CDR2 SASEGT. This CDR3 has 13 amino acids. V was cut by 4 bases and J by 1 base, with 7 bases left in between.

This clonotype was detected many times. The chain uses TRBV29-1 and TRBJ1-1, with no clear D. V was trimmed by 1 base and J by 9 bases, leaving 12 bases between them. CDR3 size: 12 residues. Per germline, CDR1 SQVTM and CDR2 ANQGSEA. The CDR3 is CSVEGPGGKAFF. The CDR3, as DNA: TGCAGCGTTGAAGGGCCGGGTGGGAAAGCTTTCTTT.

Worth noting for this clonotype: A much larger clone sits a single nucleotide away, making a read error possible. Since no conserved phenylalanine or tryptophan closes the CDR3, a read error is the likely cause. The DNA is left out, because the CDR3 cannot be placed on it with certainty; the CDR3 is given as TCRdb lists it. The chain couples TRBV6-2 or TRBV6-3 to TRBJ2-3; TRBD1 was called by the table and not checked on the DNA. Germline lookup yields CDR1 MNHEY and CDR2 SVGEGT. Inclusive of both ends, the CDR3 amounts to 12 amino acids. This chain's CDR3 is CASSSRDWAGYL.

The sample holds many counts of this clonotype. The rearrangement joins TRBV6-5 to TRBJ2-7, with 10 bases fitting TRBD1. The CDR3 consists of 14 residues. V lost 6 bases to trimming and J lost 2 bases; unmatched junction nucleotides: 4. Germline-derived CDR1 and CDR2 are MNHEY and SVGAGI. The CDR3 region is CASSLTGGAYEQYF. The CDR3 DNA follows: TGTGCCAGCAGCCTGACAGGGGGCGCCTACGAGCAGTACTTC.

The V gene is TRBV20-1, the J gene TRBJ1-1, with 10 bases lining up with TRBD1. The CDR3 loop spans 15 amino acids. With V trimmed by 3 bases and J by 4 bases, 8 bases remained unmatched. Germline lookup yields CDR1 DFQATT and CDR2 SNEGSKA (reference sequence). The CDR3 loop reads CSASMTGGGGTEAFF. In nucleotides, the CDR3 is TGCAGTGCTAGCATGACAGGGGGCGGGGGCACTGAAGCTTTCTTT.

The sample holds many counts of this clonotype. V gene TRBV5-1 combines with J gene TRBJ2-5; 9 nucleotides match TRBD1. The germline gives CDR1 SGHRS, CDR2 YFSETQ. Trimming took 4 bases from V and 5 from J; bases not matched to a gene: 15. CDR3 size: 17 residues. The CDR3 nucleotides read TGCGCCAGCAGCCCCCGACCTCCGGGACAGGGCTTGGAGACCCAGTACTTC. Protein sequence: CASSPRPPGQGLETQYF.